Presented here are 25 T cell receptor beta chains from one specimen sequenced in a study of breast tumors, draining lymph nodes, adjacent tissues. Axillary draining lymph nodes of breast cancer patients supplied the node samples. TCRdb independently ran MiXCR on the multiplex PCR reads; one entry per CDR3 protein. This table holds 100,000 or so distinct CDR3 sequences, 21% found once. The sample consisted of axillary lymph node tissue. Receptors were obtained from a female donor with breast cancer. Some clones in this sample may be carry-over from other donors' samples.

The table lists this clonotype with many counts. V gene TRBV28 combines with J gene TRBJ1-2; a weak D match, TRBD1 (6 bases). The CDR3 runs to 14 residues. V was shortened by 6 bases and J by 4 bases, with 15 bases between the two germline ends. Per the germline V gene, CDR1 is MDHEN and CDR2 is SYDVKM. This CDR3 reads CASRPKGQIYGYTF. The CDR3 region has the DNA TGTGCCAGCAGACCTAAGGGACAAATCTATGGCTACACCTTC.

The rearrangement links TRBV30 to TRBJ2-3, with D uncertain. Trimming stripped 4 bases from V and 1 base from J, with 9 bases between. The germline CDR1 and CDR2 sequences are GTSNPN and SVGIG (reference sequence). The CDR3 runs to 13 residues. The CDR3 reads CAWTRSGTDTQYF. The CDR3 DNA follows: TGTGCCTGGACTAGGTCTGGCACAGATACGCAGTATTTT.

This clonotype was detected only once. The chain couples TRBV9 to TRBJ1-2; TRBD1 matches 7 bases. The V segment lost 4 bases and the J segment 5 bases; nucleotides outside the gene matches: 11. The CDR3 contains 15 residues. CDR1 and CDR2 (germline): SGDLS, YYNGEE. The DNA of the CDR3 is TGTGCCAGCAGCCCCCGACAGGGTAAAGGGTATGGCTACACCTTC. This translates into CASSPRQGKGYGYTF.

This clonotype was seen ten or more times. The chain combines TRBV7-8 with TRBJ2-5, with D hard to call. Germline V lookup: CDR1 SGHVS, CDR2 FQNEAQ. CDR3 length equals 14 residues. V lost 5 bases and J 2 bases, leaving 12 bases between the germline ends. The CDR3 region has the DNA TGTGCCAGCAGCGCGAGAAAATTACAAGAGACCCAGTACTTC. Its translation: CASSARKLQETQYF.

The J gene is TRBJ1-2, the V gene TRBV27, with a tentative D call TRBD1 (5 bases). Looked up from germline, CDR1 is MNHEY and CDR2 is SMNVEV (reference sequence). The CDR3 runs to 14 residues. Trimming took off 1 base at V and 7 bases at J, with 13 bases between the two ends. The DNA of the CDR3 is TGTGCCAGCAGTTTATTGGGGCCCGGGGGTGGCTACACCTTC. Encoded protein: CASSLLGPGGGYTF.

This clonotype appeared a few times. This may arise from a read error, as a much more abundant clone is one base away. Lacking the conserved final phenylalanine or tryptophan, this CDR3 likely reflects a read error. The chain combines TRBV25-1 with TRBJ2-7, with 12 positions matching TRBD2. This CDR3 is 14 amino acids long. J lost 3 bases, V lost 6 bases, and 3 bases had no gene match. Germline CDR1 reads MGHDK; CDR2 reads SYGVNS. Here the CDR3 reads CASRGTSGFYEQYL. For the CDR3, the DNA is TGTGCCAGCAGGGGGACTAGCGGGTTCTACGAGCAGTACCTC.

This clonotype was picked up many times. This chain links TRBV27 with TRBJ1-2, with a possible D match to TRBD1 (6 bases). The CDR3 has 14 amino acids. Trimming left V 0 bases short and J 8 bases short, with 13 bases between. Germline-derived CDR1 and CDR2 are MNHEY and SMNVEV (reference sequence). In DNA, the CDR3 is TGTGCCAGCAGTTTATCGTCGGGGGCGTCGGGCTACACCTTC. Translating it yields CASSLSSGASGYTF.

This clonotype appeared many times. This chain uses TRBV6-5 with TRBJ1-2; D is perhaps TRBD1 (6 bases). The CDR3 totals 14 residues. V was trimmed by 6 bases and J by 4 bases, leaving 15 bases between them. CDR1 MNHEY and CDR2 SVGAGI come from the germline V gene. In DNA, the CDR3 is TGTGCCAGCAGACTACGACAGGTCTCCTATGGCTACACCTTC. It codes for CASRLRQVSYGYTF.

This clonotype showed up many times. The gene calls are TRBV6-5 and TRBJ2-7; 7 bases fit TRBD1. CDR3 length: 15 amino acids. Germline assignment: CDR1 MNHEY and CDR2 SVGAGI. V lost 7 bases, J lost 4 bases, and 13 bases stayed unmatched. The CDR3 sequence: CASTSRDRISYEQYF. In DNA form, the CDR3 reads TGTGCCAGCACCTCCCGGGACAGAATATCTTACGAGCAGTACTTC.

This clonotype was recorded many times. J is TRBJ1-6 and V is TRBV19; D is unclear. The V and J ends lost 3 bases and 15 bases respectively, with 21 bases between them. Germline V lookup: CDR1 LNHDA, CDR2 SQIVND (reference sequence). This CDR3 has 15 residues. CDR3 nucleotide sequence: TGTGCCAGTAGTATCGGATGGCAGGAACTTAGGCTCCTCCACTTT. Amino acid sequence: CASSIGWQELRLLHF. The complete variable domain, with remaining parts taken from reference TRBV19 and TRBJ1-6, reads DGGITQSPKYLFRKEGQNVTLSCEQNLNHDAMYWYRQDPGQGLRLIYYSQIVNDFQKGDIAEGYSVSREKKESFPLTVTSAQKNPTAFYLCASSIGWQELRLLHFGNGTRLTVT.

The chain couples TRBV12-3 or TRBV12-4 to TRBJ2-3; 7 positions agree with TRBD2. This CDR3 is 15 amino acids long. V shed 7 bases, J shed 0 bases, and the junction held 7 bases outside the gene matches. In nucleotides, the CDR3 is TGTGCCAGCACCCCGGGGGGTTCTAGCACAGATACGCAGTATTTT. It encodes CASTPGGSSTDTQYF.

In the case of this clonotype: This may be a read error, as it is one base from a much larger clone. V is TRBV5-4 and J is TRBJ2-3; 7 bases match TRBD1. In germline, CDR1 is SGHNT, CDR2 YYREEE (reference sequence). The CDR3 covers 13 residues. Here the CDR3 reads CALRDRPTGTQYF. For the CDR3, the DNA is TGTGCCCTCCGGGACAGACCCACAGGTACGCAGTATTTT.

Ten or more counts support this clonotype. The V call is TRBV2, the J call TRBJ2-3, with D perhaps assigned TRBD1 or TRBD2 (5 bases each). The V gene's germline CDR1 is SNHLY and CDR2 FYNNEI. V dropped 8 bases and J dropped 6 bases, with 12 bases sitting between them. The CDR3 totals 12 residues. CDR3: CASSGPGDTQYF. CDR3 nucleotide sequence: TGTGCCAGCTCGGGACCCGGGGATACGCAGTATTTT.

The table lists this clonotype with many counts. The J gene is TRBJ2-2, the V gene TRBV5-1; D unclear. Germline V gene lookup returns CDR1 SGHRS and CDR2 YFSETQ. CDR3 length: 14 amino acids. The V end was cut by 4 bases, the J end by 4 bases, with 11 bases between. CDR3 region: CASSPRESTGELFF. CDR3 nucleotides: TGCGCCAGCAGCCCCCGAGAGAGCACCGGGGAGCTGTTTTTT.

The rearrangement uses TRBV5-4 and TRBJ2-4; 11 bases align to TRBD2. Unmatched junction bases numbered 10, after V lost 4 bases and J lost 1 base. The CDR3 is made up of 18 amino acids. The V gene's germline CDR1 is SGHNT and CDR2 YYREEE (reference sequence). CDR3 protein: CASSLTLAGVPAKNIQYF. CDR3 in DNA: TGTGCCAGCAGCCTGACACTAGCGGGGGTGCCGGCCAAAAACATTCAGTACTTC.

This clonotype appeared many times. CDR3 in DNA: TGCAGCGTTGAAGGGCCGGGACCCCCCACCGGGGAGCTGTTTTTT. Protein: CSVEGPGPPTGELFF. The rearrangement links TRBV29-1 to TRBJ2-2; D tentatively reads TRBD1 or TRBD2 (5 bases each). This CDR3 is 15 amino acids long. Trimming cost V 1 base and J 4 bases, with 13 bases left between them. Germline CDR1 SQVTM, CDR2 ANQGSEA.

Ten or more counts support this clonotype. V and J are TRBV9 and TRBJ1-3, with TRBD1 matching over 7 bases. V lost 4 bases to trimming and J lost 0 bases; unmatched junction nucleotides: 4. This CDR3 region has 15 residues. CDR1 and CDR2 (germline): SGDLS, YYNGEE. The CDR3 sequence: CASSPRDSSGNTIYF. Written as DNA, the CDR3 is TGTGCCAGCAGCCCGCGGGACAGCTCTGGAAACACCATATATTTT.

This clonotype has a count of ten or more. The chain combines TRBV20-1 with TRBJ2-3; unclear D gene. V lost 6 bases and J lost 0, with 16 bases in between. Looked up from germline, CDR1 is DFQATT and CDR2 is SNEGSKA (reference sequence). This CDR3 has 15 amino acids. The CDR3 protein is CSAPDLVHSTDTQYF. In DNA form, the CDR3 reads TGCAGTGCGCCTGACCTCGTCCATAGCACAGATACGCAGTATTTT.

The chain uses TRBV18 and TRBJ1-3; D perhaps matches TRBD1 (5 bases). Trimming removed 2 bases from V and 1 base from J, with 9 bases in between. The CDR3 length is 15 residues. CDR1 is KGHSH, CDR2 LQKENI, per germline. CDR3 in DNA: TGTGCCAGCTCACCAGCGTCAGGGTCTGGAAACACCATATATTTT. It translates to CASSPASGSGNTIYF.

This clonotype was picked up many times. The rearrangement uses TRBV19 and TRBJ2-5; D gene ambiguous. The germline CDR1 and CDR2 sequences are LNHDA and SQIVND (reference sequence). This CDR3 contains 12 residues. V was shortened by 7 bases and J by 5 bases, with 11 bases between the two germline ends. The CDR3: CASKGSLETQYF. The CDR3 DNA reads TGTGCCAGTAAAGGGTCTCTTGAGACCCAGTACTTC.

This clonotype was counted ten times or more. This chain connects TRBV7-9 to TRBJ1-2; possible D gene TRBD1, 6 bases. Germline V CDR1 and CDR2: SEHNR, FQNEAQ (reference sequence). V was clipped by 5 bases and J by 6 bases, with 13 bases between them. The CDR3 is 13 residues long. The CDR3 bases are TGTGCCAGCAGCCTCAACAGGGCCCATGGCTACACCTTC. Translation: CASSLNRAHGYTF. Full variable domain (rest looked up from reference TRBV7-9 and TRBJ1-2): DTGVSQNPRHKITKRGQNVTFRCDPISEHNRLYWYRQTLGQGPEFLTYFQNEAQLEKSRLLSDRFSAERPKGSFSTLEIQRTEQGDSAMYLCASSLNRAHGYTFGSGTRLTVV.

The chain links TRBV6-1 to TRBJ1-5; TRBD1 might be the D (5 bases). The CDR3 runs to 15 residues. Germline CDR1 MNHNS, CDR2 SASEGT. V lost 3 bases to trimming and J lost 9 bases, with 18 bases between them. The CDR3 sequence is CASSDQGAGRRPQHF. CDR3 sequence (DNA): TGTGCCAGCAGTGACCAAGGGGCGGGCCGTCGGCCCCAGCATTTT.

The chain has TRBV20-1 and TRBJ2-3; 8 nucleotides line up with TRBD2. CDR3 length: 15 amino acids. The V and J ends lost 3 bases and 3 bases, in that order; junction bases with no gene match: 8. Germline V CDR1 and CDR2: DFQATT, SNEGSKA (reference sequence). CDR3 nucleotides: TGCAGTGCTAGCGCGGGGGGCCCGGTGACAGATACGCAGTATTTT. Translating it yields CSASAGGPVTDTQYF.

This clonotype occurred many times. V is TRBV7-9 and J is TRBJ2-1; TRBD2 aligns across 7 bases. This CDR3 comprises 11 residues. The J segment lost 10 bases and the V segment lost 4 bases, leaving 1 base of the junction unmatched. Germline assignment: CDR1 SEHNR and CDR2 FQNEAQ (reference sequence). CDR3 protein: CASSWGLEQFF. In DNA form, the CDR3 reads TGTGCCAGCAGCTGGGGACTAGAGCAGTTCTTC. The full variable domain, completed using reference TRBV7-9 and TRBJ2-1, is DTGVSQNPRHKITKRGQNVTFRCDPISEHNRLYWYRQTLGQGPEFLTYFQNEAQLEKSRLLSDRFSAERPKGSFSTLEIQRTEQGDSAMYLCASSWGLEQFFGPGTRLTVL.

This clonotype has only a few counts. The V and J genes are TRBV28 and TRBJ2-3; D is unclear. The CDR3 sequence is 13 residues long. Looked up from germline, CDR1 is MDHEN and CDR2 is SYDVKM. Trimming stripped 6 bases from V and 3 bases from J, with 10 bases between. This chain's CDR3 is CASRPTVTDTQYF. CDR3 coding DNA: TGTGCCAGCAGGCCAACAGTTACAGATACGCAGTATTTT. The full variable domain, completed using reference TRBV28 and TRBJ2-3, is DVKVTQSSRYLVKRTGEKVFLECVQDMDHENMFWYRQDPGLGLRLIYFSYDVKMKEKGDIPEGYSVSREKKERFSLILESASTNQTSMYLCASRPTVTDTQYFGPGTRLTVL.